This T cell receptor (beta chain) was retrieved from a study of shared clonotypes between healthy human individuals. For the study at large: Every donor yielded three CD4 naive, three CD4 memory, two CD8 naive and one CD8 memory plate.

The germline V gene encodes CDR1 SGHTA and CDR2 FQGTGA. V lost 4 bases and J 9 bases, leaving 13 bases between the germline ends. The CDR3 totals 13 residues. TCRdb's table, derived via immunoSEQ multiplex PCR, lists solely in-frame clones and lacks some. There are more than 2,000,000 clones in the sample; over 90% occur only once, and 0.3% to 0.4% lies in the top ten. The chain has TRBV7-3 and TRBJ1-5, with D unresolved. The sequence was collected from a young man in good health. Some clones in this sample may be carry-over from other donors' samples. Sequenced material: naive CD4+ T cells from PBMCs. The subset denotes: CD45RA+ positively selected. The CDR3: CASSSGPQRPQHF. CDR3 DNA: TGTGCCAGCAGCTCCGGGCCTCAAAGGCCCCAGCATTTT. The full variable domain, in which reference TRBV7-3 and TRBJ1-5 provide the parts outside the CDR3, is GAGVSQTPSNKVTEKGKYVELRCDPISGHTALYWYRQSLGQGPEFLIYFQGTGAADDSGLPNDRFFAVRPEGSVSTLKIQRTERGDSAVYLCASSSGPQRPQHFGDGTRLSIL.